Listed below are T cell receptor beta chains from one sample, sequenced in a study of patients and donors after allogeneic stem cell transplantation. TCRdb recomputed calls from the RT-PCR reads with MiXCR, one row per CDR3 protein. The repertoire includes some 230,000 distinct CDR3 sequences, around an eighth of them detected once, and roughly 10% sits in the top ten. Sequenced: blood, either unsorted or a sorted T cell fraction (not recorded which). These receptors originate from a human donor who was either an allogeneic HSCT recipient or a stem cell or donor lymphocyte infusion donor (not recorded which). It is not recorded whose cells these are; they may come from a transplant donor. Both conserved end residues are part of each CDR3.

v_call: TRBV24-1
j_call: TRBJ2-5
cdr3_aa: CATSDWGTGQETQYF

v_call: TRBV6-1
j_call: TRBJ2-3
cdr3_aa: CASKGGTSADTQYF

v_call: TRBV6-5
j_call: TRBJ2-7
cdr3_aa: CASRYHAGTSSYEQYF

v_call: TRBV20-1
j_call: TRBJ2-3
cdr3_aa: CSARTGDLYTDTQYF

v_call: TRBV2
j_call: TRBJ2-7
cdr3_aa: CASSLTFASYEQYF

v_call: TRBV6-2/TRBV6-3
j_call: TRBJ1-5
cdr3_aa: CASSYDGQINQPQHF

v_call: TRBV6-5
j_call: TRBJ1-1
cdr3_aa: CASSLKTNTEAFF

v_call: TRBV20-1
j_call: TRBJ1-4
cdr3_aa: CSARDEGAGEKLFF

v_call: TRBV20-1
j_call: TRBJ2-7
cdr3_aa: CSAADREDEQYF

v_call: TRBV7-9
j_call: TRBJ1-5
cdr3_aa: CASSGTGINQPQHF

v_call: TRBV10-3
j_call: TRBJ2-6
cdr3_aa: CAISKQSGSPGLVLTF

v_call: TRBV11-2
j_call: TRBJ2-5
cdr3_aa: CASSRNTIQETQYF

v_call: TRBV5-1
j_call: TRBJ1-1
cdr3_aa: CASSLYGTNTEAFF